This T cell receptor (beta chain) was captured in a study of long-term antiretroviral therapy in people with HIV. Worth noting for this clone: Its antigen is not identified.

Study findings and constraints: No data were available on ART adherence, viral resistance or therapy changes.

Version v3.0 of the immunoSEQ assay ran at survey level. Here immunoSEQ multiplex PCR was the method, and the copy in TCRdb shows in-frame clones only, minus some. The sample lists 25,000 to 30,000 clones, about 85% occurring once. CDR3 size: 14 residues. Trimming cost V 2 bases and J 2 bases, with 9 bases left between them. Germline V gene lookup returns CDR1 SGHDN and CDR2 FVKESK. The sample was unsorted PBMCs, taken 3 years after starting antiretroviral therapy. The V call is TRBV14, the J call TRBJ1-1; D unresolved. The receptor was isolated from a man aged 40-49 years with HIV. In DNA, the CDR3 is TGTGCCAGCAGCCAACTCGGATCTAACACTGAAGCTTTCTTT. Amino acids: CASSQLGSNTEAFF.